This is a list of T cell receptor beta chains from one sample in a study of response to subunit inactivated influenza vaccine. In TCRdb, the RT-PCR reads were re-called with MiXCR into one record per CDR3 protein. Of more than 600,000 distinct CDR3 sequences listed, under 20% are singletons. The material sequenced was PBMCs from blood, taken roughly 5 days after vaccination. The receptors originated from a man in his fifties who received an inactivated influenza vaccine. CDR3s include the opening cysteine and the closing phenylalanine or tryptophan. Each record gives: D gene, clone size, J gene, V gene, CDR3 DNA, CDR3 protein. The D gene is left open where the match is weak. Clone size appears in some rows only: once, few, many, or a class for an expanded clone.

D gene: -; clone size: few; J gene: TRBJ2-1; V gene: TRBV4-2; CDR3 DNA: TGTGCCAGCAGCCAAGATACGCGGGACGGTCTCAATGAGCAGTTCTTC; CDR3 protein: CASSQDTRDGLNEQFF
D gene: -; clone size: many; J gene: TRBJ1-1; V gene: TRBV5-1; CDR3 DNA: TGCGCCAGCAGCTCCCAGGTGGGCACTGAAGCTTTCTTT; CDR3 protein: CASSSQVGTEAFF
D gene: -; clone size: -; J gene: TRBJ1-2; V gene: TRBV4-2; CDR3 DNA: TGTGCCAGCAGCCAGCCAATTAGGACCGGCGGCGGCTACACCTTC; CDR3 protein: CASSQPIRTGGGYTF
D gene: -; clone size: few; J gene: TRBJ2-7; V gene: TRBV27; CDR3 DNA: TGTGCCAGCAGTCGGGTTGTAAGGGGGAGCCACGAGCAGTACTTC; CDR3 protein: CASSRVVRGSHEQYF
D gene: -; clone size: few; J gene: TRBJ1-2; V gene: TRBV10-3; CDR3 DNA: TGTGCCATCAGTGAGTCGGCAGTTGGAGGCTACACCTTC; CDR3 protein: CAISESAVGGYTF
D gene: -; clone size: -; J gene: TRBJ2-7; V gene: TRBV12-3/TRBV12-4; CDR3 DNA: TGTGCCAGCAGTCTGCACCGGGAGATAGGGCAGTACTTC; CDR3 protein: CASSLHREIGQYF
D gene: -; clone size: few; J gene: TRBJ2-3; V gene: TRBV29-1; CDR3 DNA: TGCAGCGCCGCAGGGAACGGGGCCACAGATACGCAGTATTTT; CDR3 protein: CSAAGNGATDTQYF
D gene: -; clone size: many; J gene: TRBJ2-1; V gene: TRBV10-3; CDR3 DNA: TGTGCCATCAGTGGACTTCCCGAACCCAATGAGCAGTTCTTC; CDR3 protein: CAISGLPEPNEQFF
D gene: -; clone size: many; J gene: TRBJ1-2; V gene: TRBV30; CDR3 DNA: TGTGCCTGGAGTCCGGGGGGGGCACTAAGCTACACCTTC; CDR3 protein: CAWSPGGALSYTF
D gene: TRBD1; clone size: many; J gene: TRBJ1-5; V gene: TRBV20-1; CDR3 DNA: TGCAGTGCTGCCGGGACAGGGGATCAGCCCCAGCATTTT; CDR3 protein: CSAAGTGDQPQHF
D gene: -; clone size: -; J gene: TRBJ1-5; V gene: TRBV20-1; CDR3 DNA: TGCAGTGCTAGAGGATTGGGTAGGGATCAGCCCCAGCATTTT; CDR3 protein: CSARGLGRDQPQHF
D gene: -; clone size: -; J gene: TRBJ2-3; V gene: TRBV11-2; CDR3 DNA: TGTGCCAGCAGCGGAGGCTATTCCGATACGCAGTATTTT; CDR3 protein: CASSGGYSDTQYF
D gene: -; clone size: many; J gene: TRBJ2-1; V gene: TRBV7-2; CDR3 DNA: TGTGCCAGCAGCTTGTTTGGGGGCACGTACAATGAGCAGTTCTTC; CDR3 protein: CASSLFGGTYNEQFF
D gene: -; clone size: -; J gene: TRBJ1-3; V gene: TRBV20-1; CDR3 DNA: TGCAGTGCTAGAGGTCCTGGAAACACCATATATTTT; CDR3 protein: CSARGPGNTIYF
D gene: TRBD2; clone size: few; J gene: TRBJ2-7; V gene: TRBV11-2; CDR3 DNA: TGTGCCAGCAGCTCTCCGGGACTAGCGCGCCCTGCTCCCTACTACGAGCAGTACTTC; CDR3 protein: CASSSPGLARPAPYYEQYF
D gene: -; clone size: -; J gene: TRBJ1-1; V gene: TRBV5-8; CDR3 DNA: TGTGCCAGCAGCCCGACGGGACATCGGAACACTGAAGCTTTCTTT; CDR3 protein: CASSPTGHRNTEAFF
D gene: -; clone size: many; J gene: TRBJ2-1; V gene: TRBV12-3/TRBV12-4; CDR3 DNA: TGTGCCAGCAGTTTAGGGCGGAATGAGCAGTTCTTC; CDR3 protein: CASSLGRNEQFF
D gene: TRBD1; clone size: -; J gene: TRBJ2-1; V gene: TRBV12-3/TRBV12-4; CDR3 DNA: TGTGCCAGCAGTTTGATGGGACAGCCCTACAATGAGCAGTTCTTC; CDR3 protein: CASSLMGQPYNEQFF
D gene: TRBD1; clone size: -; J gene: TRBJ2-7; V gene: TRBV7-2; CDR3 DNA: TGTGCCAGCAGCTTAGAGGGGACAGGGAGGCACGAGCAGTACTTC; CDR3 protein: CASSLEGTGRHEQYF
D gene: -; clone size: -; J gene: TRBJ2-7; V gene: TRBV5-6; CDR3 DNA: TGTGCCAGCAGCTTGCGTGCCTGGGGCGAGCAGTACTTC; CDR3 protein: CASSLRAWGEQYF
D gene: -; clone size: few; J gene: TRBJ2-2; V gene: TRBV19; CDR3 DNA: TGTGCCAGTATCCACCCGACAGTCCCCGGGGAGCTGTTTTTT; CDR3 protein: CASIHPTVPGELFF
D gene: -; clone size: -; J gene: TRBJ2-5; V gene: TRBV7-9; CDR3 DNA: TGTGCCAGCAGCCCATACAGGGCCGGAGAGACCCAGTACTTC; CDR3 protein: CASSPYRAGETQYF
D gene: -; clone size: many; J gene: TRBJ1-2; V gene: TRBV5-1; CDR3 DNA: TGCGCCAGCAGCCATGGACAGCAAACCCCCCATGGCTACACCTTC; CDR3 protein: CASSHGQQTPHGYTF
D gene: -; clone size: -; J gene: TRBJ2-3; V gene: TRBV7-2; CDR3 DNA: TGTGCCAGCAGCCTAGCCTTTCCAGATACGCAGTATTTT; CDR3 protein: CASSLAFPDTQYF
D gene: -; clone size: few; J gene: TRBJ1-2; V gene: TRBV10-3; CDR3 DNA: TGTGCCATCAGTGAGCGCCGAGGGGGGACTCAGTATGGCTACACCTTC; CDR3 protein: CAISERRGGTQYGYTF
D gene: -; clone size: -; J gene: TRBJ1-2; V gene: TRBV7-2; CDR3 DNA: TGTGCCAGCAGCCCGAGAGAAGCAAACTATGGCTACACCTTC; CDR3 protein: CASSPREANYGYTF
D gene: -; clone size: -; J gene: TRBJ1-5; V gene: TRBV28; CDR3 DNA: TGTGCCACCCCCCCCGACCCGGTTTATAGCAATCAGCCCCAGCATTTT; CDR3 protein: CATPPDPVYSNQPQHF
D gene: TRBD2; clone size: few; J gene: TRBJ2-7; V gene: TRBV7-2; CDR3 DNA: TGTGCCAGCAGCTTAGTCGGGGGGAAGTACGAGCAGTACTTC; CDR3 protein: CASSLVGGKYEQYF
D gene: -; clone size: few; J gene: TRBJ2-7; V gene: TRBV6-5; CDR3 DNA: TGTGCCAGCAGTTACTATTCGGGAAAAACCTTCTACGAGCAGTACTTC; CDR3 protein: CASSYYSGKTFYEQYF
D gene: -; clone size: -; J gene: TRBJ2-1; V gene: TRBV7-2; CDR3 DNA: TGTGCCAGCAGCTTAGTATCTGAAAATGAGCAGTTCTTC; CDR3 protein: CASSLVSENEQFF
D gene: TRBD2; clone size: -; J gene: TRBJ2-3; V gene: TRBV14; CDR3 DNA: TGTGCCAGCAGCCCAATTCGGCGTTTGACTAGCCTCCCAGATACGCAGTATTTT; CDR3 protein: CASSPIRRLTSLPDTQYF
D gene: -; clone size: many; J gene: TRBJ1-5; V gene: TRBV15; CDR3 DNA: TGTGCCACCAGCAGAGATCCAGGGACCAATCAGCCCCAGCATTTT; CDR3 protein: CATSRDPGTNQPQHF
D gene: -; clone size: -; J gene: TRBJ2-2; V gene: TRBV24-1; CDR3 DNA: TGTGCCACCAGTGATGTGGGGCGTAGGACCGGGGAGCTGTTTTTT; CDR3 protein: CATSDVGRRTGELFF
D gene: -; clone size: few; J gene: TRBJ2-7; V gene: TRBV2; CDR3 DNA: TGTGCCACCCGACAGCTGGGCTACGAGCAGTACTTC; CDR3 protein: CATRQLGYEQYF
D gene: TRBD2; clone size: few; J gene: TRBJ2-3; V gene: TRBV11-2; CDR3 DNA: TGTGCCAGCAGCTTCCGACTAGCTCAAGATACGCAGTATTTT; CDR3 protein: CASSFRLAQDTQYF
D gene: -; clone size: few; J gene: TRBJ2-1; V gene: TRBV7-6; CDR3 DNA: TGTGCCAGCAGCCTAGCCGGGGCAGATGGCTACAATGAGCAGTTCTTC; CDR3 protein: CASSLAGADGYNEQFF
D gene: -; clone size: few; J gene: TRBJ1-5; V gene: TRBV12-3/TRBV12-4; CDR3 DNA: TGTGCCAGCAGTTTTTTTCAGGCCAACCCCCAGCATTTT; CDR3 protein: CASSFFQANPQHF